This passage covers 27 T cell receptor beta chains from one sample sequenced in a study of PD-L1 blockade in urothelial cancer. Assay: immunoSEQ multiplex PCR; the TCRdb copy retains only in-frame clones and omits some. The sample shows about 63,000 clones, roughly 80% of them seen only once. Time point defined: pretreatment peripheral blood. The specimen comprised PBMCs, sampled around atezolizumab (anti-PD-L1) treatment. These receptors were obtained from a man between 70 and 80 years old with urothelial cancer.

V gene TRBV9 combines with J gene TRBJ2-2; TRBD2 might be the D (6 bases). The germline V gene has CDR1 SGDLS and CDR2 YYNGEE. The CDR3 runs 16 residues. V was shortened by 4 bases and J by 0 bases, with 13 bases between the two germline ends. CDR3: CASSLSGFANTGELFF. The CDR3 nucleotides read TGTGCCAGCAGCCTTAGCGGCTTCGCGAACACCGGGGAGCTGTTTTTT.

The chain carries TRBV11-3 and TRBJ1-5; D is undetermined. The CDR3 totals 13 residues. Germline CDR1 and CDR2: SGHNT and YENEEA. V lost 0 bases and J lost 6, with 6 bases in between. Written as DNA, the CDR3 is TGTGCCAGCAGCTTAGATAACGGTCAGCCCCAGCATTTT. Residues: CASSLDNGQPQHF.

Comment on this clone: At one end, the junction sequence differs from germline, possibly due to a read error. This chain connects TRBV20-1 to TRBJ1-2, with D possibly being TRBD1 (5 bases). Germline V gene sequence: CDR1 DFQATT, CDR2 SNEGSKA (reference sequence). The CDR3 is 11 residues long. The CDR3 DNA reads as TGCATTGCTCGGCAGGGCTATGGCTACACCTTC. Amino acid sequence: CIARQGYGYTF.

The chain carries TRBV5-1 and TRBJ2-3, with D perhaps TRBD2 (9 bases). V was shortened by 4 bases and J by 3 bases, with 21 bases between the two germline ends. This CDR3 is built from 17 residues. Germline V gene lookup returns CDR1 SGHRS and CDR2 YFSETQ. CDR3 region: CASSGTGGSGGTDTQYF. CDR3 nucleotides: TGCGCCAGCAGCGGGACAGGAGGTAGCGGGGGAACAGATACGCAGTATTTT.

In this sample, this clone turned up once. The rearrangement uses TRBV5-1 and TRBJ2-3, with TRBD2 as a possible D gene (5 bases). CDR1 is SGHRS and CDR2 is YFSETQ in the germline V gene. The CDR3 has 16 residues. The V end lost 0 bases, the J end lost 4 bases, and 15 bases lay between the germline ends. CDR3 DNA: TGCGCCAGCAGCTTGGGGGGTGTTGGGAGTGCAGATACGCAGTATTTT. Translating it yields CASSLGGVGSADTQYF.

This clone occurred once. This chain links TRBV7-9 with TRBJ2-7; tentatively, D is TRBD1 (5 bases). The germline V gene has CDR1 SEHNR and CDR2 FQNEAQ (reference sequence). This CDR3 spans 13 amino acids. With 6 bases removed from V and 6 bases from J, the gap between germline ends came to 15 bases. CDR3: CASSSGFSGEQYF. The CDR3 DNA sequence: TGTGCCAGCAGTTCAGGGTTTTCAGGCGAGCAGTACTTC. Combining the CDR3 with reference TRBV7-9 and TRBJ2-7 gives the whole variable domain DTGVSQNPRHKITKRGQNVTFRCDPISEHNRLYWYRQTLGQGPEFLTYFQNEAQLEKSRLLSDRFSAERPKGSFSTLEIQRTEQGDSAMYLCASSSGFSGEQYFGPGTRLTVT.

Remarks on this clone: The same CDR3 is also encoded by other DNA sequences in this sample. This sequence joins TRBV6-6 and TRBJ1-4; 9 bases fit TRBD1. Germline lookup yields CDR1 MNHNY and CDR2 SVGAGI (reference sequence). The CDR3 runs 14 residues. V shed 2 bases, J shed 7 bases, and the junction held 2 bases outside the gene matches. The CDR3 sequence: CASSYGQGSEKLFF. CDR3 DNA sequence: TGTGCCAGCAGTTACGGACAGGGGTCTGAAAAACTGTTTTTT.

This CDR3 reads CASSLGTLNQPQHF. The CDR3 DNA sequence: TGTGCCAGCAGCTTAGGGACACTCAATCAGCCCCAGCATTTT. The chain has TRBV7-2 and TRBJ1-5, with D perhaps TRBD1 (5 bases). This CDR3 is built from 14 residues. Germline CDR1 SGHTA, CDR2 FQGNSA. Trimming stripped 1 base from V and 3 bases from J, with 7 bases between.

The chain joins TRBV19 to TRBJ2-1; TRBD1 is a possible D gene (6 bases). This CDR3 is 15 amino acids long. Trimming cost V 2 bases and J 5 bases, with 13 bases left between them. CDR1 is LNHDA and CDR2 is SQIVND in the germline V gene (reference sequence). CDR3 sequence reads: CASSIWGSGDNEQFF. CDR3 bases: TGTGCCAGTAGTATATGGGGGTCAGGGGACAATGAGCAGTTCTTC.

CDR3 loop: CASSYTRDNTYEQYF. CDR3 DNA sequence: TGTGCCAGCAGCTATACCCGGGACAATACCTACGAGCAGTACTTC. The chain links TRBV6-1 to TRBJ2-7; TRBD1 might be the D (6 bases). V lost 6 bases to trimming and J lost 2 bases, with 17 bases between them. Germline CDR1 reads MNHNS; CDR2 reads SASEGT. The CDR3 loop spans 15 amino acids.

This clone was seen more than once but under ten times. This chain links TRBV9 with TRBJ1-2, with a possible D match to TRBD1 (6 bases). Looked up from germline, CDR1 is SGDLS and CDR2 is YYNGEE. CDR3 length equals 15 residues. The V gene lost 4 bases and the J gene lost 2 bases, with 15 bases spanning the gap. The CDR3 nucleotides are TGTGCCAGCAGCCCAGCCCCAGGGGCAAACTATGGCTACACCTTC. It encodes CASSPAPGANYGYTF.

This chain connects TRBV9 to TRBJ2-7; the match to TRBD1 covers 8 bases. The CDR3 has 14 amino acids. The ends lost 0 bases at V and 4 bases at J; junction bases unmatched: 3. Germline V gene sequence: CDR1 SGDLS, CDR2 YYNGEE. For the CDR3, the DNA is TGTGCCAGCAGCGTAGGGCAGGGGGCTTACGAGCAGTACTTC. Translated, it gives CASSVGQGAYEQYF.

The J gene is TRBJ2-1, the V gene TRBV27; D is perhaps TRBD2 (6 bases). The CDR3 is made up of 15 amino acids. Germline-derived CDR1 and CDR2 are MNHEY and SMNVEV (reference sequence). The V end was cut by 2 bases, the J end by 2 bases, with 10 bases between. The DNA of the CDR3 is TGTGCCAGCAGTTTAGAAGCGGGCCCCTACAATGAGCAGTTCTTC. It encodes CASSLEAGPYNEQFF.

The chain carries TRBV19 and TRBJ1-2; TRBD1 is a possible D gene (6 bases). CDR1 is LNHDA and CDR2 is SQIVND in the germline V gene (reference sequence). The V end lost 3 bases, the J end lost 4 bases, and 12 bases lay between the germline ends. There are 14 residues in the CDR3. CDR3 sequence reads: CASSIGGAVYGYTF. The CDR3 region has the DNA TGTGCCAGTAGTATCGGGGGGGCCGTCTATGGCTACACCTTC.

The V call is TRBV21-1, the J call TRBJ2-5; no DNA check was done on the table's D call, TRBD1. TRBV21-1 is a pseudogene. The CDR3 covers 15 residues. CDR3 region: CANSDRGPERETQYF. For the CDR3, the DNA is TGTGCCAACTCGGACAGGGGGCCCGAAAGGGAGACCCAGTACTTC.

To note about this clone: A read error may account for a junction end that differs from germline. The gene calls are TRBV6-1 and TRBJ2-7; 8 bases agree with TRBD1. Germline values: CDR1 MNHNS, CDR2 SASEGT. This CDR3 has 14 residues. This CDR3 reads CAGRRGGQGDEQYF. The CDR3 region has the DNA TGTGCCGGCAGGAGGGGAGGACAGGGAGACGAGCAGTACTTC.

The chain is built from TRBV7-3 and TRBJ2-7; maybe TRBD1 (5 bases). The V gene lost 2 bases and the J gene lost 7 bases, with 12 bases spanning the gap. The CDR3 contains 13 residues. Germline V gene lookup returns CDR1 SGHTA and CDR2 FQGTGA. The CDR3 DNA reads as TGTGCCAGCAGCTTATCGCAGGGTAAAGAGCAGTACTTC. It codes for CASSLSQGKEQYF.

This clone was seen a single time. The chain has TRBV7-2 and TRBJ2-5, with TRBD2 identical over 7 bases. The CDR3 length is 15 residues. Germline V gives CDR1 SGHTA, CDR2 FQGNSA. With 1 base clipped from V and 4 bases from J, the junction kept 6 bases outside the gene matches. CDR3 residues: CASSLVGASGETQYF. CDR3 sequence (DNA): TGTGCCAGCAGCTTAGTAGGCGCTAGCGGAGAGACCCAGTACTTC.

The chain's CDR3 is CASSGNRARTDTQYF. CDR3 DNA sequence: TGTGCCAGCAGTGGAAACAGGGCGCGCACAGATACGCAGTATTTT. This sequence joins TRBV6-1 and TRBJ2-3, with D possibly TRBD1 on 6 matching bases. CDR3 length equals 15 residues. Germline CDR1 MNHNS, CDR2 SASEGT. V lost 4 bases, J lost 1 base, and 12 bases lay in between.

The chain carries TRBV12-5 and TRBJ2-7, with TRBD1 matching over 9 bases. CDR1 LGHNT and CDR2 FRNRAP come from the germline V gene. CDR3 length: 15 residues. Trimming cost V 7 bases and J 1 base; bases outside gene matches: 8. This CDR3 is CASAPGQGVSYEQYF. The CDR3 DNA reads as TGTGCTAGTGCCCCGGGACAGGGTGTTTCCTACGAGCAGTACTTC.

This clone was seen once. The V call is TRBV19, the J call TRBJ2-3; 11 bases line up with TRBD1. Per germline, CDR1 LNHDA and CDR2 SQIVND (reference sequence). The CDR3 is made up of 15 amino acids. With 5 bases clipped from V and 6 bases from J, the junction kept 7 bases outside the gene matches. Here the CDR3 reads CASSDRDRGVDTQYF. CDR3 bases: TGTGCCAGTAGTGACCGGGACAGGGGGGTTGATACGCAGTATTTT.

The chain uses TRBV7-2 and TRBJ2-4; D remains ambiguous. Germline V gene lookup returns CDR1 SGHTA and CDR2 FQGNSA. Trimming stripped 1 base from V and 5 bases from J, with 6 bases between. The CDR3 extends over 13 amino acids. The CDR3 spells CASSLGSQNIQYF. The CDR3 DNA is TGTGCCAGCAGCTTAGGTTCTCAAAACATTCAGTACTTC.

This clone was counted only a few times. The chain couples TRBV13 to TRBJ2-1, with TRBD2 identical over 7 bases. CDR1 and CDR2 (germline): PRHDT, FYEKMQ (reference sequence). V was clipped by 5 bases and J by 6 bases; unmatched bases: 10. The CDR3 contains 15 residues. The CDR3 sequence: CASSPREGRGNEQFF. The CDR3, as DNA: TGTGCCAGCAGCCCCAGGGAGGGGAGGGGCAATGAGCAGTTCTTC.

This chain links TRBV7-8 with TRBJ2-7, with D perhaps TRBD1 (6 bases). V was trimmed by 5 bases and J by 5 bases, leaving 10 bases between them. The CDR3 has 12 residues. CDR1 SGHVS and CDR2 FQNEAQ come from the germline V gene. The CDR3 protein is CASSPKGDEQYF. CDR3 in DNA: TGTGCCAGCAGCCCAAAGGGGGACGAGCAGTACTTC.

The chain is built from TRBV19 and TRBJ2-7, with 9 bases aligning to TRBD2. Germline CDR1 LNHDA, CDR2 SQIVND (reference sequence). The ends lost 1 base at V and 3 bases at J; junction bases unmatched: 4. This CDR3 comprises 15 residues. CDR3 residues: CASSIVDSGGYEQYF. The CDR3 nucleotides read TGTGCCAGTAGTATAGTTGATAGCGGGGGCTACGAGCAGTACTTC.

The rearrangement uses TRBV7-9 and TRBJ2-1; 12 bases are a match to TRBD2. The germline CDR1 and CDR2 sequences are SEHNR and FQNEAQ (reference sequence). This CDR3 has 16 residues. The J segment lost 9 bases and the V segment lost 4 bases, leaving 10 bases of the junction unmatched. CDR3 residues: CASSSSTSGSRIEQFF. Here the CDR3 DNA reads TGTGCCAGCAGCTCCTCGACTAGCGGGAGTCGAATTGAGCAGTTCTTC.

V and J are TRBV6-5 and TRBJ2-7, with TRBD2 identical over 8 bases. The CDR3 length is 14 residues. Trimming removed 0 bases from V and 2 bases from J; junction bases left unmatched: 0. CDR1 is MNHEY, CDR2 SVGAGI, per germline. CDR3 sequence: CASSYSAGAYEQYF. Written as DNA, the CDR3 is TGTGCCAGCAGTTACTCAGCGGGAGCCTACGAGCAGTACTTC.